This TCR beta chain was identified in a study of blood T cell repertoires in COVID-19. Study background: Sample material is recorded as cDNA or gDNA derived from T cells, B-cell-depleted T cells, or PBMCs.

J was trimmed by 6 bases and V by 7 bases; bases with no gene match: 6. The CDR3 is made up of 12 amino acids. Germline CDR1 reads MNHEY; CDR2 reads SVGAGI. Per the study methods: Reference gene primer amplification in the assay estimated nucleated cell counts. Assay: immunoSEQ multiplex PCR; the TCRdb copy retains only in-frame clones and omits some. D and trimming come from the DNA, and the V and J calls and clone size come from that table. The profile covers around 260,000 clones, with roughly nine tenths appearing a single time and 0.94% taken by the ten largest. V and J are TRBV6-5 and TRBJ2-7; the match to TRBD2 covers 7 bases. Sequencing was done on a sample of peripheral blood. This TCR was recovered from a middle-aged woman who had recovered from COVID-19. In nucleotides, the CDR3 is TGTGCCAGCAATAACGGGGGGTCCGAGCAGTACTTC. As protein: CASNNGGSEQYF.